This TCR beta chain is from a study of cytomegalovirus exposure and HLA in healthy donors. Study-wide results and limits: Analysis performed later found more than 15,000 TCR beta sequences associated with HLA alleles at 0.05 false discovery rate. There were several of the most significant clusters that appeared linked to common viral pathogens in a later analysis. TCR beta V segments were, for the most part, productive about 87% or about 30% of the time in an earlier analysis.

The PCR employed 60 Vbeta primers together with 13 Jbeta primers. Clones were sequenced by immunoSEQ multiplex PCR, and TCRdb holds only the in-frame ones, with some missing. The table lists more than 110,000 clones, 77% of them singletons. This clone was counted once. Antigen specificity is unknown. Trimming pared 4 bases from V and 8 bases from J, leaving 14 bases between. CDR3 size: 14 residues. Germline CDR1 reads MNHEY; CDR2 reads SVGAGI. The chain carries TRBV6-5 and TRBJ1-4; D possibly corresponds to TRBD1 (5 bases). The sample comprised PBMCs. The source is a male donor in good health and CMV-seronegative. CDR3 residues: CASSSQGGGEKLFF. CDR3 bases: TGTGCCAGCAGTTCCCAGGGAGGAGGGGAAAAACTGTTTTTT.